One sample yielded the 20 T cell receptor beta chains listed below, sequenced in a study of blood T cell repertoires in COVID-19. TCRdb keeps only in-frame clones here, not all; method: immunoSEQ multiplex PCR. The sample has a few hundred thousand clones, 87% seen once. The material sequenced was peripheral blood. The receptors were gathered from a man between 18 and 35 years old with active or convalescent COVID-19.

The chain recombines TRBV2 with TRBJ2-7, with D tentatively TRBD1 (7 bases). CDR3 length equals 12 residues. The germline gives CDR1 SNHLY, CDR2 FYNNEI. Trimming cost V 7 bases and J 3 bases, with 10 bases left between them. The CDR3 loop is CASIQGGYEQYF. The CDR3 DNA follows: TGTGCCAGCATCCAGGGGGGCTACGAGCAGTACTTC.

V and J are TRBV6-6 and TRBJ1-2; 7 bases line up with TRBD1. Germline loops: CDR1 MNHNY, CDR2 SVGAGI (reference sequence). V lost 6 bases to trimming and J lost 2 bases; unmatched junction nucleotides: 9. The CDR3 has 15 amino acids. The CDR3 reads CASRETGETNYGYTF. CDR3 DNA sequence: TGTGCCAGCAGAGAAACAGGGGAGACAAACTATGGCTACACCTTC.

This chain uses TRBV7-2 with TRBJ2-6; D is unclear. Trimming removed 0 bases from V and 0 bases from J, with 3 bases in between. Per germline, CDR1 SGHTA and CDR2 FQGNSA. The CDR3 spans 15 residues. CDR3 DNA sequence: TGTGCCAGCAGCTTAGCTTACTCTGGGGCCAACGTCCTGACTTTC. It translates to CASSLAYSGANVLTF.

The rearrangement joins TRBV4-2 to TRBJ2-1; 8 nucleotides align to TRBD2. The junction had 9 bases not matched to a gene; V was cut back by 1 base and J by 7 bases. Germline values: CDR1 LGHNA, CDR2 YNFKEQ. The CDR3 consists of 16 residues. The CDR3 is CASSQVVAGTGNEQFF. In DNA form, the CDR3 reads TGTGCCAGCAGCCAAGTAGTAGCGGGAACGGGGAATGAGCAGTTCTTC.

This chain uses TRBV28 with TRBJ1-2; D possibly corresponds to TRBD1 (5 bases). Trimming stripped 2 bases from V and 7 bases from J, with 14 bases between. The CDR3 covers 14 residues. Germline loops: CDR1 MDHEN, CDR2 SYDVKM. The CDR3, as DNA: TGTGCCAGCAGTTTAGGGCAGGGTATTTTTGGCTACACCTTC. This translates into CASSLGQGIFGYTF.

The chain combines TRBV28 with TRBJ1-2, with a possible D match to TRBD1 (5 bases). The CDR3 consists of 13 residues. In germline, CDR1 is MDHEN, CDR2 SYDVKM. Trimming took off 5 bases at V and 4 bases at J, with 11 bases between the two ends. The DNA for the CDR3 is TGTGCCAGCAGTCCGGACACCACCTATGGCTACACCTTC. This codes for CASSPDTTYGYTF.

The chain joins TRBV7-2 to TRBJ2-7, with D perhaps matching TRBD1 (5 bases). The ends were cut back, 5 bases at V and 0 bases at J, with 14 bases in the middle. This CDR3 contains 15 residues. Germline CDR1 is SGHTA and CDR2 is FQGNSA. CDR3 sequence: CASSSRRGGSYEQYF. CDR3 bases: TGTGCCAGCAGCAGCCGAAGGGGTGGCTCCTACGAGCAGTACTTC.

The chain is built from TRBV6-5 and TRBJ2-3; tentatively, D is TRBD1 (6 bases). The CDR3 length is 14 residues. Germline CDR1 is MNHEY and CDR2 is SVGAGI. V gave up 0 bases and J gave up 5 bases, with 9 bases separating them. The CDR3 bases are TGTGCCAGCAGTTACTCAACAGGGTTAGATACGCAGTATTTT. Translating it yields CASSYSTGLDTQYF.

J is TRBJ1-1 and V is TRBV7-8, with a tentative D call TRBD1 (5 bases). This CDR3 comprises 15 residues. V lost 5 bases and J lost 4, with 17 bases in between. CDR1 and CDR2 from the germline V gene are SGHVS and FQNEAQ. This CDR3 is CASSPLGEVFTEAFF. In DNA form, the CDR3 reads TGTGCCAGCAGCCCTCTGGGGGAGGTCTTCACTGAAGCTTTCTTT. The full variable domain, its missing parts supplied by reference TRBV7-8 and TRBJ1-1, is GAGVSQSPRYKVAKRGQDVALRCDPISGHVSLFWYQQALGQGPEFLTYFQNEAQLDKSGLPSDRFFAERPEGSVSTLKIQRTQQEDSAVYLCASSPLGEVFTEAFFGQGTRLTVV.

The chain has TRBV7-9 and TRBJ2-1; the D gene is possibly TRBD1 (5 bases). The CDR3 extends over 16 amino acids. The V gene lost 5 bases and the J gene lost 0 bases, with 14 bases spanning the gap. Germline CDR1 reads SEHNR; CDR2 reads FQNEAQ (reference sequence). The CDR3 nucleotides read TGTGCCAGCAGCCCGAAACGACAGAGCTCCTACAATGAGCAGTTCTTC. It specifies CASSPKRQSSYNEQFF.

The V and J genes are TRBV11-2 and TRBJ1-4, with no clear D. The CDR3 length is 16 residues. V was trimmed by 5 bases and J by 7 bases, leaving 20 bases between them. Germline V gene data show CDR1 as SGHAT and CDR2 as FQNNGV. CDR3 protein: CASSPQRAAFPEKLFF. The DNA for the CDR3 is TGTGCCAGCAGCCCACAGAGGGCAGCGTTTCCTGAAAAACTGTTTTTT.

CDR3 coding DNA: TGTGCCAGCAGCTCCCCGGGACAGGCAAACTATGGCTACACCTTC. This sequence encodes CASSSPGQANYGYTF. This chain uses TRBV7-9 with TRBJ1-2; 8 bases map to TRBD1. The germline V gene has CDR1 SEHNR and CDR2 FQNEAQ (reference sequence). V trimming: 4 bases; J trimming: 2 bases; junction bases outside the gene matches: 6. This CDR3 spans 15 amino acids.

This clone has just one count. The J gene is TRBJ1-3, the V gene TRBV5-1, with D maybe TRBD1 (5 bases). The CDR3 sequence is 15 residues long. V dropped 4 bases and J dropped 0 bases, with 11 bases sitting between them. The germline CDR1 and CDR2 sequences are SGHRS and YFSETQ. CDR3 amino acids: CASSLDSLSGNTIYF. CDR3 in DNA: TGCGCCAGCAGCCTCGACAGCCTCTCTGGAAACACCATATATTTT.

For the CDR3, the DNA is TGTGCCAGCATTAGCGGGGGGGCCACCGGGGAGCTGTTTTTT. Its translation is CASISGGATGELFF. This chain connects TRBV27 to TRBJ2-2, with TRBD2 matching over 11 bases. With 7 bases clipped from V and 4 bases from J, the junction kept 2 bases outside the gene matches. The CDR3 contains 14 residues. Germline V lookup: CDR1 MNHEY, CDR2 SMNVEV (reference sequence).

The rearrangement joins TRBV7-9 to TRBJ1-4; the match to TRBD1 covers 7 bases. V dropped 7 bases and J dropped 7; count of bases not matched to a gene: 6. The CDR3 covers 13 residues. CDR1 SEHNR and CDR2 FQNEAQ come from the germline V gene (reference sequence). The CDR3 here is CASTTGASEKLFF. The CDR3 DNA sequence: TGTGCCAGCACCACAGGGGCGAGTGAAAAACTGTTTTTT.

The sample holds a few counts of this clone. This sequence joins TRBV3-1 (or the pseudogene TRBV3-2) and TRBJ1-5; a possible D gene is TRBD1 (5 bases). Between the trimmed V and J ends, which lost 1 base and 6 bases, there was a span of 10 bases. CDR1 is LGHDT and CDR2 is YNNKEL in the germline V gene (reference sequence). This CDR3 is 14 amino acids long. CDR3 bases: TGTGCCAGCAGCCAAGGGGGCTTCGGTCAGCCCCAGCATTTT. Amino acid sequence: CASSQGGFGQPQHF.

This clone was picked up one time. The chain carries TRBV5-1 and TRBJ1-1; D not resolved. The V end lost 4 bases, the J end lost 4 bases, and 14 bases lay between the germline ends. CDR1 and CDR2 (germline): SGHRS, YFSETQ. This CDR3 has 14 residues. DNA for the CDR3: TGCGCCAGCAGCCATCCACTCGAGGCCACTGAAGCTTTCTTT. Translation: CASSHPLEATEAFF. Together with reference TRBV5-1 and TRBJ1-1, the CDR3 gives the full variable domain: KAGVTQTPRYLIKTRGQQVTLSCSPISGHRSVSWYQQTPGQGLQFLFEYFSETQRNKGNFPGRFSGRQFSNSRSEMNVSTLELGDSALYLCASSHPLEATEAFFGQGTRLTVV.

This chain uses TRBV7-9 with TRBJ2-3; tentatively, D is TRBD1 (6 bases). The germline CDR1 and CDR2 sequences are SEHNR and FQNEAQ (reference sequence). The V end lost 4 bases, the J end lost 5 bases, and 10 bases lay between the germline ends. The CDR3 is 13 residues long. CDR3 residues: CASSSTRGDTQYF. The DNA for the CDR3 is TGTGCCAGCAGCTCAACCAGGGGAGATACGCAGTATTTT.

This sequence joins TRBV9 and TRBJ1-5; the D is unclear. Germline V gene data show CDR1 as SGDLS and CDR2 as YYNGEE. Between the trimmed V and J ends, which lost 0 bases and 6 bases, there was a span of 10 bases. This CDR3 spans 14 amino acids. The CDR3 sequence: CASSVDPSGQPQHF. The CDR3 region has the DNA TGTGCCAGCAGCGTAGATCCTTCAGGTCAGCCCCAGCATTTT.

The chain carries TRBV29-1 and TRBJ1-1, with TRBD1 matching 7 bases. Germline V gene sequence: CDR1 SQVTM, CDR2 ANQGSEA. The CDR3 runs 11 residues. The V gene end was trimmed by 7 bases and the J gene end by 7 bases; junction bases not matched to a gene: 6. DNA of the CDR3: TGCAGCGGAGAACAGGGGCTTGAAGCTTTCTTT. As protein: CSGEQGLEAFF.